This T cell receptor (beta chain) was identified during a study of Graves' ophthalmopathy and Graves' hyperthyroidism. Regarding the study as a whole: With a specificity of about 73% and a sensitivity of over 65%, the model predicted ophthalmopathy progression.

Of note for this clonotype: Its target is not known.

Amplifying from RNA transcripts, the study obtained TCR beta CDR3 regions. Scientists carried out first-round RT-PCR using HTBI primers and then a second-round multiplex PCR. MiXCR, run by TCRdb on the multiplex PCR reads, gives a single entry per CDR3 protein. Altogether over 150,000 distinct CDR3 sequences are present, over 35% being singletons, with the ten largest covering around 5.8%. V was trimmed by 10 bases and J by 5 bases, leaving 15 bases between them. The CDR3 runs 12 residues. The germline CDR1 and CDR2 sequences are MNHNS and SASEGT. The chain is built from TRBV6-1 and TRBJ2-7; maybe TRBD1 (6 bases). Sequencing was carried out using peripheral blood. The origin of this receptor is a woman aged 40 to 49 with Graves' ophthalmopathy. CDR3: CATRQVRDEQYF. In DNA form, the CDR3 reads TGTGCCACACGACAGGTTAGGGACGAGCAGTACTTC.